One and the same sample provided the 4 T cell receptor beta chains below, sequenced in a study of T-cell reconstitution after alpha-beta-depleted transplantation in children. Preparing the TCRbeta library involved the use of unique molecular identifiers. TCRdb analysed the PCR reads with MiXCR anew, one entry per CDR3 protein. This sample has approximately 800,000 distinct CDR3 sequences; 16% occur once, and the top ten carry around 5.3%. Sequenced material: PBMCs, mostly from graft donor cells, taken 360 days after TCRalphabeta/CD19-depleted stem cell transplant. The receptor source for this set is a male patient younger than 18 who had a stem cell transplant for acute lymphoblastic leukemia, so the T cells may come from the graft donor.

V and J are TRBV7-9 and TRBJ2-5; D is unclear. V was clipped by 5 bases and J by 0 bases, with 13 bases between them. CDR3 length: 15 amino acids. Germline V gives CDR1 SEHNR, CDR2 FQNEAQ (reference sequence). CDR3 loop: CASSRGELYQETQYF. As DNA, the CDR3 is TGTGCCAGCAGCCGTGGAGAGTTGTACCAAGAGACCCAGTACTTC.

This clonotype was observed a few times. Written as DNA, the CDR3 is TGTGCCAGCAGCCCTGGGCGGCTAGCGGGATTCTACGAGCAGTACTTC. It codes for CASSPGRLAGFYEQYF. This chain joins TRBV7-6 and TRBJ2-7, with 9 bases matching TRBD2. V lost 5 bases, J lost 3 bases, and 11 bases stayed unmatched. Germline V gene sequence: CDR1 SGHVS, CDR2 FNYEAQ. The CDR3 has 16 amino acids.

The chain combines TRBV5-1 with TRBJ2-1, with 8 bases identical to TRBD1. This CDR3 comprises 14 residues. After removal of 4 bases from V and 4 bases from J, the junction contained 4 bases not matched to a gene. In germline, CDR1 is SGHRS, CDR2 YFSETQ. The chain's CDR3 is CASSQGARYNEQFF. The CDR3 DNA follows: TGCGCCAGCAGCCAGGGGGCGCGTTACAATGAGCAGTTCTTC.

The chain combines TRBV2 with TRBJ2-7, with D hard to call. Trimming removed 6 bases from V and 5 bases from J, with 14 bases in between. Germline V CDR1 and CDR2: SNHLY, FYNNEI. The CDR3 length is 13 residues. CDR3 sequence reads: CASSPTTANEQYF. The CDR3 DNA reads TGTGCCAGCAGCCCCACCACGGCCAACGAGCAGTACTTC.